Detailed here is one T cell receptor beta chain. Its matching antigen is unknown. The CDR3 sequence is 17 residues long. Germline V gives CDR1 LGHNA, CDR2 YNFKEQ. J gave up 4 bases and V 1 base, and 7 bases lay outside the gene matches. The record originates from a study of CD8+ T cells in alopecia areata. Looking at the study overall: Treated patients were given 5 to 10 mg oral tofacitinib twice daily. Severity scoring for treated patients was based on the percentage of affected scalp area. Whole-study results and caveats: Scalp samples also yield sequences from resident alphabeta T cells of normal skin. Numerous expanded lesional clones remained in scalp and blood during tofacitinib.

Extracted RNA was reverse transcribed, and the resulting cDNA served as sequencing template. Produced via immunoSEQ multiplex PCR; TCRdb's table is partial and in-frame only. Here the sample spans over 15,000 clones, approximately 59% being singletons. Treatment here: oral pan-JAK inhibitor, 5-10 mg twice daily. Collection of lesional scalp punch biopsies and peripheral blood was performed in alopecia areata patients. The sequence was collected from a human donor with alopecia areata. This material consisted of skin, taken at week 4, from a patient treated with tofacitinib. V and J are TRBV4-2 and TRBJ2-3; 11 bases fit TRBD1. Here the CDR3 DNA reads TGTGCCAGCAGCCAAGCAGGGACAGGGGGGAGTGCAGATACGCAGTATTTT. Translation: CASSQAGTGGSADTQYF.